This T cell receptor beta chain was retrieved from a study of blood T cell repertoires in COVID-19. Study summary: There were acute and convalescent COVID-19 samples, and they came from the United States, Italy and Spain. Sources were T cells, B-cell-depleted T cells, or PBMCs; the material itself was cDNA or gDNA.

The CDR3 runs 16 residues. The germline CDR1 and CDR2 sequences are MDHEN and SYDVKM. V gave up 6 bases and J gave up 5 bases, with 19 bases separating them. This study enrolled people aged roughly 18 to 90 from approximately 25 US geographic areas. The study assigned cohorts using participant-reported clinical history. Assay: immunoSEQ multiplex PCR; the TCRdb copy retains only in-frame clones and omits some. This sample has some 210,000 clones, with about nine tenths found just once. Sequenced material: PBMCs or T cells enriched from blood (not recorded which). The source is a man between 18 and 35 years old with acute COVID-19. V usage is TRBV28 and J usage is TRBJ1-4, with TRBD1 as a possible D gene (6 bases). The chain's CDR3 is CASRPDGGANNEKLFF. CDR3 nucleotides: TGTGCCAGCAGACCGGACGGGGGGGCCAACAATGAAAAACTGTTTTTT.